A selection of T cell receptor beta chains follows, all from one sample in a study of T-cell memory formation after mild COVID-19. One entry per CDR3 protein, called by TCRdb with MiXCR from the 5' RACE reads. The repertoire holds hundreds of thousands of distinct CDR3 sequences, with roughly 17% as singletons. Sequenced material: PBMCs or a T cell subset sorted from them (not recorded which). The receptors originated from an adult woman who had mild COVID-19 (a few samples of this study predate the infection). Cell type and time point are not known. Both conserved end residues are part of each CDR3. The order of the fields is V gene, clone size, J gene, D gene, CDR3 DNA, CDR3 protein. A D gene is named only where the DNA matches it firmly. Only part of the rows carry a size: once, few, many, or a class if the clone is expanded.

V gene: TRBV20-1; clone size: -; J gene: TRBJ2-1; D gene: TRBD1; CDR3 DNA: TGCAGTGCTAGCAAAACGGGACAGGGGGACTACAATGAGCAGTTCTTC; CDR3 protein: CSASKTGQGDYNEQFF
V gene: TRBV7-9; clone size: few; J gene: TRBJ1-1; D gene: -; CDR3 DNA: TGTGCCAGCAGCTTCACCGGAAGAGGGTGGGCCACTGAAGCTTTCTTT; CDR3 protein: CASSFTGRGWATEAFF
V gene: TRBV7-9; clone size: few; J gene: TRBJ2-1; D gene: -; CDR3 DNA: TGTGCCAGCAGACCAAAAAGCTCCTACAATGAGCAGTTCTTC; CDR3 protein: CASRPKSSYNEQFF
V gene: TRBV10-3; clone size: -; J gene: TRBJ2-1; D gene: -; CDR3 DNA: TGTGCCATCAGTGAGTCCAGCGATGAGCAGTTCTTC; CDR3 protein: CAISESSDEQFF
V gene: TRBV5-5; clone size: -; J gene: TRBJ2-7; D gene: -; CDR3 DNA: TGTGCCAGCAGCTTGGTGGCAGCGGACTACGAGCAGTACTTC; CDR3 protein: CASSLVAADYEQYF
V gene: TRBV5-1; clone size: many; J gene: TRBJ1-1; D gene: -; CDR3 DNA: TGCGCCAGCAGCTTAGGAAGCGGGGGCGACACTGAAGCTTTCTTT; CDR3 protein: CASSLGSGGDTEAFF
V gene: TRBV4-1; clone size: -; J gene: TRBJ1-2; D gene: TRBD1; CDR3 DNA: TGCGCCAGCAGCCAAGAAGGGGGCCAGGCCAACTATGGCTACACCTTC; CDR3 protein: CASSQEGGQANYGYTF
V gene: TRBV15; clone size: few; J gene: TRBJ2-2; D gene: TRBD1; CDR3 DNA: TGTGCCACCTCCGACAGGGGGATCACCGGGGAGCTGTTTTTT; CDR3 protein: CATSDRGITGELFF
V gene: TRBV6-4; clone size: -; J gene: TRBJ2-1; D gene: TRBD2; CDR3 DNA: TGTGCCAGCAGTGACTCAAGCGGACTAGCGCCTCCTTATGAGCAGTTCTTC; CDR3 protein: CASSDSSGLAPPYEQFF
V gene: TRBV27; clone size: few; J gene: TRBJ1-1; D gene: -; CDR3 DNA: TGTGCCAGCAGTTTACGACTCGGGACTGAAGCTTTCTTT; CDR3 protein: CASSLRLGTEAFF
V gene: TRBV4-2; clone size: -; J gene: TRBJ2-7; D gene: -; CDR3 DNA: TGTGCCAGCAGCCAAGATAACAGGGAGGGCGAGCAGTACTTC; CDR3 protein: CASSQDNREGEQYF
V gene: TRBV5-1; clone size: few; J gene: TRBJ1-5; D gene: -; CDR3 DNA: TGCGCCAGCAGCCCCTCGGGCCCAAATCAGCCCCAGCATTTT; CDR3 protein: CASSPSGPNQPQHF
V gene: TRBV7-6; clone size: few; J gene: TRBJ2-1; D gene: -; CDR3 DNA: TGTGCCAGCAGCTTAGGTGGGGGGCCCCCCTCTGAGCAGTTCTTC; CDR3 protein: CASSLGGGPPSEQFF
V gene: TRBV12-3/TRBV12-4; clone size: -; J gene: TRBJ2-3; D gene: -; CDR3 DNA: TGTGCCAGCAGTGGGACCGTTGACAGGCACACCACAGATACGCAGTATTTT; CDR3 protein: CASSGTVDRHTTDTQYF
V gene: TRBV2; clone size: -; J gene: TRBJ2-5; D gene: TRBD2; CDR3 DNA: TGTGCCAGCAGTGACCTAGCGGGAGGGGAGACCCAGTACTTC; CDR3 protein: CASSDLAGGETQYF
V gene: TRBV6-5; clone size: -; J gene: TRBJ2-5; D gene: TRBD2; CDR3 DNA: TGTGCCAGCAGGTCCGGGACTAGCGGGGAAGAGACCCAGTACTTC; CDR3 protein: CASRSGTSGEETQYF
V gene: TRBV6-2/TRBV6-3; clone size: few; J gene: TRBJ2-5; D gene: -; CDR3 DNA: TGTGCCAGCAGTCGCCGGACTGAGGAGACCCAGTACTTC; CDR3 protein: CASSRRTEETQYF
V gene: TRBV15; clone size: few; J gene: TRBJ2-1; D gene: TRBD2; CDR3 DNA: TGTGCCACCAGCAGAGGAGGCGGGAGTTCCTACAATGAGCAGTTCTTC; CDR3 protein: CATSRGGGSSYNEQFF
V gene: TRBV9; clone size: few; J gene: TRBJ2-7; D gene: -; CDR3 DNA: TGTGCCAGCAGCGCCCAGCCGGGCGCGAACGAGCAGTACTTC; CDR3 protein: CASSAQPGANEQYF
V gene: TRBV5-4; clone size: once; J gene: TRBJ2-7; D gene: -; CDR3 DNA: TGTGCCAGCAGCTATGTGGGGGACCCGACTGACTTC; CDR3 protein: CASSYVGDPTDF
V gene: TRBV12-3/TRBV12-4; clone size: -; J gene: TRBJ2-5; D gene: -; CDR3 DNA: TGTGCCAGCAGTCCCGGGCCGCGGCTATACTTC; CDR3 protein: CASSPGPRLYF
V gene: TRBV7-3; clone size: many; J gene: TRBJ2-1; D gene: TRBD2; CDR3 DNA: TGTGCCAGCAGCTCTAGCGGGGGGCTTTACAATGAGCAGTTCTTC; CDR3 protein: CASSSSGGLYNEQFF
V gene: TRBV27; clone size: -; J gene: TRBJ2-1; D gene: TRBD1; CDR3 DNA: TGTGCCAGCAGTTCCTGGACAGGAAACAATGAGCAGTTCTTC; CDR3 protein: CASSSWTGNNEQFF
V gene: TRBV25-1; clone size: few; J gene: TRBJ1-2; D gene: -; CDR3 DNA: TGTGCCAGCAGTGAATATCGGTATGGCTACACCTTC; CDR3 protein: CASSEYRYGYTF
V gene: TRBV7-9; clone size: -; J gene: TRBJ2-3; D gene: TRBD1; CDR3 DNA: TGTGCCAGCAGTTTCCGGGACAGGGATGGAGATACGCAGTATTTT; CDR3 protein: CASSFRDRDGDTQYF
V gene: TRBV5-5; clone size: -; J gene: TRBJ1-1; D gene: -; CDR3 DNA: TGTGCCAGCAGCTTCGACAGTCGGACTGAAGCTTTCTTT; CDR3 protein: CASSFDSRTEAFF
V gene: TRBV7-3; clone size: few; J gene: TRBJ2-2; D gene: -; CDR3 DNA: TGTGCCAGCAGCTCAGACAGCTACAACACCGGGGAGCTGTTTTTT; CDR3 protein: CASSSDSYNTGELFF
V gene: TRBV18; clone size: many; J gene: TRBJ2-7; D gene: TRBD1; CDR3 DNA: TGTGCCAGCTCACCGGGTTCTCAGACAGGGGCCTACGAGCAGTACTTC; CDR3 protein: CASSPGSQTGAYEQYF
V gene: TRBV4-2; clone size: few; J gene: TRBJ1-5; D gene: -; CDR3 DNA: TGTGCCAGCAGCCAAGAGGGGAACCCGCCCCAGCATTTT; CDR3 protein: CASSQEGNPPQHF
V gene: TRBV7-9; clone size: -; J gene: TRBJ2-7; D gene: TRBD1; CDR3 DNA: TGTGCCAGCAGCTTCAGGGGGCCCAGCTACGAGCAGTACTTC; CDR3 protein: CASSFRGPSYEQYF
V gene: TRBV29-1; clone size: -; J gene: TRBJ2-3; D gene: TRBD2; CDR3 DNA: TGCACCATTAGCGGGGCTAGCACAGATACGCAGTATTTT; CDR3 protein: CTISGASTDTQYF
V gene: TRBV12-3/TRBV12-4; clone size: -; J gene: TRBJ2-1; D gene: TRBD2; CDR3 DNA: TGTGCCAGCAGTTTGACTAGCGGGACCAATGAGCAGTTCTTC; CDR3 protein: CASSLTSGTNEQFF
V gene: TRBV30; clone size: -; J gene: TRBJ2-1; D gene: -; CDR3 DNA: TGTGCCTGGGCCGGGACCCGCAATGAGCAGTTCTTC; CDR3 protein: CAWAGTRNEQFF
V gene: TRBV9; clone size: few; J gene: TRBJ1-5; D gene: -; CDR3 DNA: TGTGCCAGCAGCAGGGGTGGCAGTAGCAATCAGCCCCAGCATTTT; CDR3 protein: CASSRGGSSNQPQHF
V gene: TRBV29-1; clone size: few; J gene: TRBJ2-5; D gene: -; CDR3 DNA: TGCAGCGTTGAGGGGTTAACTCGGGAGACCCAGTACTTC; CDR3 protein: CSVEGLTRETQYF
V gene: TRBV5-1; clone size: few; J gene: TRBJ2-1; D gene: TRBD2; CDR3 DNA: TGCGCCAGCAGCACGGGACTAGCGGATGAGCAGTTCTTC; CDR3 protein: CASSTGLADEQFF
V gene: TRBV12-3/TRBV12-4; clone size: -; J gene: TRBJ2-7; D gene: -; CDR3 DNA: TGTGCCAGCAGTTTGTGGGGAACCTACGAGCAGTACTTC; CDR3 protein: CASSLWGTYEQYF
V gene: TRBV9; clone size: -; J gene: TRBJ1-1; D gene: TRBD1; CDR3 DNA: TGTGCCAGCAGCGAAGGGGCGGCAGGGGGACACACTGAAGCTTTCTTT; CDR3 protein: CASSEGAAGGHTEAFF
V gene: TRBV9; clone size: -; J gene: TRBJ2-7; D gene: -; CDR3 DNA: TGTGCCAGCAGCGTAGGGGAGTCGGACGAGCAGTACTTC; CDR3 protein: CASSVGESDEQYF
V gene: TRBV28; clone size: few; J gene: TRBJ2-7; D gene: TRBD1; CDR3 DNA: TGTGCCAGCAGTTTGTGGGACAGGGGGCTCTACGAGCAGTACTTC; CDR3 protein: CASSLWDRGLYEQYF
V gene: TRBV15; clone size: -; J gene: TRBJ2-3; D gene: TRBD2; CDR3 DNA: TGTGCCACCAGCAAGAAACGACTAGCGGGTTTCACAGATACGCAGTATTTT; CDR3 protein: CATSKKRLAGFTDTQYF
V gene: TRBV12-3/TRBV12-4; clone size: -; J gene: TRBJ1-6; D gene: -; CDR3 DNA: TGTGCCAGCAGGTCTCAGTCAGGCGGTAATTCACCCCTCCACTTT; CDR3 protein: CASRSQSGGNSPLHF